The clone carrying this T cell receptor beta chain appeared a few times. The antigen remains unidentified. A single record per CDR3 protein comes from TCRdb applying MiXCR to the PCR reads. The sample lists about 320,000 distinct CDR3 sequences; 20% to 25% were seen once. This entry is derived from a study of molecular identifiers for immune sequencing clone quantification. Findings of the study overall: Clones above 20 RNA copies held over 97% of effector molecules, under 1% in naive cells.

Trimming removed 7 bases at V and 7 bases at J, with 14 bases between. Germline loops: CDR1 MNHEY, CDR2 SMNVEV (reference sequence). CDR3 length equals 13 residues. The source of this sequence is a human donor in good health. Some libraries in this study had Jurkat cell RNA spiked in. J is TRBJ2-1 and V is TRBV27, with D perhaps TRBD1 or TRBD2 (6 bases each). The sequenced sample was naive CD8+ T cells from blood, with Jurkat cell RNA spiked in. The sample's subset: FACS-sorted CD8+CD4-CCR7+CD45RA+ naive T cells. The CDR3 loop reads CASKGGGLNEQFF. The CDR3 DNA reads TGTGCCAGCAAGGGTGGGGGGCTAAATGAGCAGTTCTTC.